The sequence of this TCR beta chain was determined in a study of Graves' ophthalmopathy and Graves' hyperthyroidism. Study outcomes and limitations: The 13-signature model separated ophthalmopathy from stable hyperthyroidism at around 86% sensitivity and approximately 81% specificity.

Scientists amplified the TCR beta CDR3 regions from RNA transcripts. The first round was an RT-PCR with HTBI primers, and the second round was a multiplex PCR. TCRdb redid the calling of the multiplex PCR reads with MiXCR, one entry per CDR3 protein. This sample has about 400,000 distinct CDR3 sequences, with around 16% found just once. This clonotype was counted ten times or more. Its antigen is as yet unknown. Germline values: CDR1 SGHVS, CDR2 FQNEAQ. This CDR3 region has 14 residues. V lost 1 base, J lost 7 bases, and 10 bases lay in between. The sequence was collected from a woman aged 18-35 years with Graves' ophthalmopathy. Sequences were obtained from peripheral blood. The chain links TRBV7-8 to TRBJ2-2; D remains unclear. CDR3 protein: CASSLGSASGELFF. In DNA, the CDR3 is TGTGCCAGCAGCTTAGGATCCGCGAGCGGGGAGCTGTTTTTT. Full variable domain (rest looked up from reference TRBV7-8 and TRBJ2-2): GAGVSQSPRYKVAKRGQDVALRCDPISGHVSLFWYQQALGQGPEFLTYFQNEAQLDKSGLPSDRFFAERPEGSVSTLKIQRTQQEDSAVYLCASSLGSASGELFFGEGSRLTVL.